This T cell receptor (beta chain) stems from a study of T cell changes during pregnancy in multiple sclerosis. CDR3 size: 16 residues. Unmatched junction bases numbered 12, after V lost 8 bases and J lost 5 bases. CDR1 and CDR2 (germline): LNHDA, SQIVND (reference sequence). Assay: immunoSEQ multiplex PCR; the TCRdb copy retains only in-frame clones and omits some. The sample contains around 36,000 clones, 90% to 95% of which appear only once. This clone has only one observation. The specimen comprised CD8+ T cells from peripheral blood mononuclear cells, sampled before pregnancy. The J gene is TRBJ1-4, the V gene TRBV19; 9 bases match TRBD1. The sequence derives from a female donor with multiple sclerosis, enrolled in a pregnancy study. Written as DNA, the CDR3 is TGTGCCAGTCAAGAGGCCGGGACAGGGAAAAATGAAAAACTGTTTTTT. Translated, it gives CASQEAGTGKNEKLFF.